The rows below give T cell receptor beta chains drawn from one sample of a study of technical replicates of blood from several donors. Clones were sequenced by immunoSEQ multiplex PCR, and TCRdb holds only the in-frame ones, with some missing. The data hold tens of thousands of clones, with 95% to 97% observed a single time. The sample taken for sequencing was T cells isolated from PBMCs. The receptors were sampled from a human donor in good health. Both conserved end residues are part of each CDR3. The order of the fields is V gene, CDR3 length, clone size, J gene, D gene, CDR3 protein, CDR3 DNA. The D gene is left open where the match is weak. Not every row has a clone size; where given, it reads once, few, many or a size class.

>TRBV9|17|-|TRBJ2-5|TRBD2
CASSVGAQRGGLETQYF
TGTGCCAGCAGCGTTGGAGCCCAGCGGGGGGGCTTAGAGACCCAGTACTTC
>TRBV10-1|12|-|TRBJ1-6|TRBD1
CASGTGDSPLHF
TGCGCCAGCGGGACAGGGGATTCACCCCTCCACTTT
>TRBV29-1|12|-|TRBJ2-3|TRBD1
CSVRDRPDTQYF
TGCAGCGTTAGGGACAGGCCAGATACGCAGTATTTT
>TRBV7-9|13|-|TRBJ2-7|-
CASSLANGDEQYF
TGTGCCAGCAGCTTAGCGAACGGGGACGAGCAGTACTTC
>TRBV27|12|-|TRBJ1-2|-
CASSLEGWGYTF
TGTGCCAGCAGTTTGGAGGGCTGGGGCTACACCTTC
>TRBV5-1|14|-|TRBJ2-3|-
CASSLVGEVETQYF
TGCGCCAGCAGCTTGGTCGGCGAGGTGGAAACGCAGTATTTT
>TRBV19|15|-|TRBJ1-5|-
CASSIVEVGNQPQHF
TGTGCCAGTAGTATCGTAGAGGTGGGCAATCAGCCCCAGCATTTT
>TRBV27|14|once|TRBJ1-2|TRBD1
CASRRQGANYGYTF
TGTGCCAGCAGGCGACAGGGAGCTAACTATGGCTACACCTTC
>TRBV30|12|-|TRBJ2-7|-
CAWSVAGSEQYF
TGTGCCTGGAGTGTCGCAGGGTCCGAGCAGTACTTC
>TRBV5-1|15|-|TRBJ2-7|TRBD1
CASSLDTTGGYEQYF
TGCGCCAGCAGCTTGGATACCACAGGGGGCTACGAGCAGTACTTC
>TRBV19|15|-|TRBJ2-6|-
CASRTAASGANVLTF
TGTGCCAGTAGGACTGCAGCTTCTGGGGCCAACGTCCTGACTTTC
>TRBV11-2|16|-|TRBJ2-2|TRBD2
CASRTLRQRGTGELFF
TGTGCCAGCAGAACGTTACGGCAGCGGGGGACCGGGGAGCTGTTTTTT
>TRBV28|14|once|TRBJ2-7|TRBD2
CASGPALAGNEQYF
TGTGCCAGCGGCCCCGCACTAGCGGGAAACGAGCAGTACTTC
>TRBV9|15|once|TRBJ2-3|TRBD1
CASSATGEPWYTQYF
TGTGCCAGCAGCGCAACAGGGGAGCCTTGGTATACGCAGTATTTT
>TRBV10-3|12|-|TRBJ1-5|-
CAISVGNQPQHF
TGTGCCATCAGTGTAGGCAATCAGCCCCAGCATTTT
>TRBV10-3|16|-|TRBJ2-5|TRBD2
CAIRSGLAGGQETQYF
TGTGCCATCAGATCCGGACTAGCGGGGGGCCAAGAGACCCAGTACTTC
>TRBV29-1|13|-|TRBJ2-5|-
CSVLRGYKETQYF
TGCAGCGTGTTACGGGGGTACAAAGAGACCCAGTACTTC
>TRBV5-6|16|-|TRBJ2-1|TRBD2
CASSLGTSGYYNEQFF
TGTGCCAGCAGCTTGGGGACTAGCGGGTATTACAATGAGCAGTTCTTC
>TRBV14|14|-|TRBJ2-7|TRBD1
CASSQGTGSYEQYF
TGTGCCAGCAGCCAGGGGACAGGCTCCTACGAGCAGTACTTC
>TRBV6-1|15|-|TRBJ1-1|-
CASSEEGGLNTEAFF
TGTGCCAGCAGTGAAGAGGGGGGGTTGAACACTGAAGCTTTCTTT
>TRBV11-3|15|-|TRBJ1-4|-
CASSLPSTGSEKLFF
TGTGCCAGCAGCTTACCCTCGACGGGAAGTGAAAAACTGTTTTTT
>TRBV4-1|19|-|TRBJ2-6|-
CASSPRTVRTFSGANVLTF
TGCGCCAGCAGCCCCCGGACAGTCCGGACCTTCTCTGGGGCCAACGTCCTGACTTTC
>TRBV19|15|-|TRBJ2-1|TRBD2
CASSPTILGGNEQFF
TGTGCCAGTAGTCCGACTATTCTGGGGGGGAATGAGCAGTTCTTC
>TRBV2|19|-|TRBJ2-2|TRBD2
CASSEATGLAGGPAGELFF
TGTGCCAGCAGTGAAGCGACGGGACTAGCGGGGGGGCCCGCCGGGGAGCTGTTTTTT
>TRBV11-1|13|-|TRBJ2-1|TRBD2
CASSSSRLAGEFF
TGTGCCAGCAGCTCCTCCCGACTAGCAGGCGAGTTCTTC
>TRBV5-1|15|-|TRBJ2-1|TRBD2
CASSLGTSGRGEQFF
TGCGCCAGCAGCTTGGGGACTAGCGGGAGGGGGGAGCAGTTCTTC
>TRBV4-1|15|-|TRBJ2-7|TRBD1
CASSQPGTATPEQYF
TGCGCCAGCAGCCAGCCTGGGACAGCGACTCCGGAGCAGTACTTC
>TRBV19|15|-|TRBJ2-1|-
CAISTGYGSYNEQFF
TGTGCCATATCAACCGGGTACGGCTCCTACAATGAGCAGTTCTTC
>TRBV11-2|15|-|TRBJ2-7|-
CASSLGGQGSYEQYF
TGTGCCAGCAGCTTAGGGGGGCAGGGGTCCTACGAGCAGTACTTC